This T cell receptor beta chain is drawn from a study of T cells in Graves' hyperthyroidism and ophthalmopathy. Study context: At initial diagnosis, before any treatment had begun, peripheral blood was obtained.

This clonotype was picked up one time. Its target is unknown. An end of the junction differs from the germline gene, which may be a read error. Thyroid ultrasound, orbital computed tomography, clinical symptoms, and serum thyroxine and TRAb underpinned diagnoses. The PBMCs were sourced from fresh peripheral blood (about 10 ml). Amplified TCR beta CDR3 regions came from RNA transcripts. HTBI primers were used for first-round RT-PCR of the TCR CDR3. Via MiXCR, TCRdb re-called the multiplex PCR reads, giving one row per CDR3 protein. The data show under 350,000 distinct CDR3 sequences, 15% to 20% seen once. The CDR3 extends over 12 amino acids. Germline V lookup: CDR1 SEHNR, CDR2 FQNEAQ (reference sequence). General study findings and limits: Ophthalmopathy onset followed model prediction by a median about six months.

The source material was blood. The receptor's source is a woman aged 55-75 years with Graves' ophthalmopathy. V gene TRBV7-9 combines with J gene TRBJ2-5, with D perhaps assigned TRBD1 or TRBD2 (5 bases each). CDR3 nucleotide sequence: TGTGCCAGCAGCTCCCCCGGGACCCCCGTGCACTTC. Its translation is CASSSPGTPVHF.